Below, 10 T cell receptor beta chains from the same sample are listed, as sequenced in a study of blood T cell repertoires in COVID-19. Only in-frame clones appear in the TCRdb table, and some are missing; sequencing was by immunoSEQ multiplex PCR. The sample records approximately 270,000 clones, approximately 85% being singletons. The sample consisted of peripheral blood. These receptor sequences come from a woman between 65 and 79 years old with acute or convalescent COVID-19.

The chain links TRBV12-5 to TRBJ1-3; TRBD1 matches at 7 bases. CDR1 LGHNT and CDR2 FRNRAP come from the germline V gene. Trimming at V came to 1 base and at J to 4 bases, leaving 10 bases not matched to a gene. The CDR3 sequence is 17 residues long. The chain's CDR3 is CASGLDRGPSSGNTIYF. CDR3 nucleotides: TGTGCTAGTGGTTTGGACAGGGGACCCTCGAGCGGAAACACCATATATTTT.

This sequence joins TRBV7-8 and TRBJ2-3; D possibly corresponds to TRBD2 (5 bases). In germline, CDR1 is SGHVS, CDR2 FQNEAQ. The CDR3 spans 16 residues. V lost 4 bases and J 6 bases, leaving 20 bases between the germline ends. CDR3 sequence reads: CASSSRTPTRPDTQYF. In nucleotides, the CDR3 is TGTGCCAGCAGCTCCAGGACTCCCACGCGGCCCGATACGCAGTATTTT.

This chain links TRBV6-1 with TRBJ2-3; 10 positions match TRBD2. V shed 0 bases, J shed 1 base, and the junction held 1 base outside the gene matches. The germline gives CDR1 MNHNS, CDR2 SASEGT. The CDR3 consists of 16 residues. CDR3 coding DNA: TGTGCCAGCAGTGAAGCCCTAGCGGGGGGCACAGATACGCAGTATTTT. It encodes CASSEALAGGTDTQYF.

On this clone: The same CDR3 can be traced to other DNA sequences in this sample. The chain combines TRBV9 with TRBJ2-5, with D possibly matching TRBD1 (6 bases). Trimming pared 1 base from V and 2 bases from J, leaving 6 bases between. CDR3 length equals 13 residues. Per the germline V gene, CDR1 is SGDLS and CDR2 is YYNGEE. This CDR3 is CASSVRGQETQYF. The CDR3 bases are TGTGCCAGCAGCGTAAGGGGGCAAGAGACCCAGTACTTC.

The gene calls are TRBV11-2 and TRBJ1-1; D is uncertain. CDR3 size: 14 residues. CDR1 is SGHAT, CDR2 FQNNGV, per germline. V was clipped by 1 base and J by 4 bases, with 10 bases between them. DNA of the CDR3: TGTGCCAGCAGCTTAGTCCCCGGACTCACTGAAGCTTTCTTT. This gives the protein CASSLVPGLTEAFF.

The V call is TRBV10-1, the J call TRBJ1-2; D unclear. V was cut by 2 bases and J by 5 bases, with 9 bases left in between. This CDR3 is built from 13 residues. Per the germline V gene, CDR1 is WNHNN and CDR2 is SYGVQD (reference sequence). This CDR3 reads CASSERGPYGYTF. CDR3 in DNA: TGCGCCAGCAGTGAGCGCGGGCCGTATGGCTACACCTTC.

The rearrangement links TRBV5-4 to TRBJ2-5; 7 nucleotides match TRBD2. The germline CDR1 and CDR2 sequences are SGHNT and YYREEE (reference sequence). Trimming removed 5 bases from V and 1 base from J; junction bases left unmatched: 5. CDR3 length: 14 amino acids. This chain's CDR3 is CASRLGTTQETQYF. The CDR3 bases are TGTGCCAGCAGACTCGGGACTACCCAAGAGACCCAGTACTTC.

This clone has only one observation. The CDR3: CASSQENEQFF. The CDR3 DNA reads as TGTGCCAGCAGCCAGGAGAATGAGCAGTTCTTC. The chain has TRBV3-1 (or the pseudogene TRBV3-2) and TRBJ2-1; D ambiguous. Per the germline V gene, CDR1 is LGHDT and CDR2 is YNNKEL (reference sequence). The ends were cut back, 3 bases at V and 7 bases at J, with 4 bases in the middle. The CDR3 spans 11 residues.

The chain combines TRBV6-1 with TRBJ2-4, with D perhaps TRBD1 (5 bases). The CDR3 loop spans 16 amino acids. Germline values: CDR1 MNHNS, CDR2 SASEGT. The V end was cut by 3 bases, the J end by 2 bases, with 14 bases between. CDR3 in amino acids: CASSDQRGWPKNIQYF. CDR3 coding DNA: TGTGCCAGCAGTGATCAAAGGGGCTGGCCCAAAAACATTCAGTACTTC.

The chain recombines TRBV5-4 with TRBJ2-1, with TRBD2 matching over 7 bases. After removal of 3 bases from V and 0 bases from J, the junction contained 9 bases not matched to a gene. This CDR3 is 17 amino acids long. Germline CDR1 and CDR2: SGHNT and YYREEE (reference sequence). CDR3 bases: TGTGCCAGCAGCTCGGGCGGGGGACGCAGCTCCTACAATGAGCAGTTCTTC. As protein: CASSSGGGRSSYNEQFF.